These 10 T cell receptor beta chains were all obtained from the same sample, sequenced in a study of cytomegalovirus exposure and HLA in healthy donors. The PCR contained 60 Vbeta and 13 Jbeta primers. Profiled with immunoSEQ multiplex PCR; TCRdb holds only in-frame clones, not every one. The sample lists 150,000 to 200,000 clones; approximately 80% were seen once. Sequenced: PBMCs. The receptors were gathered from a woman aged 45-60 years in good health and CMV-seronegative.

V usage is TRBV28 and J usage is TRBJ1-1; D is unclear. Trimming removed 3 bases from V and 2 bases from J, with 10 bases in between. CDR1 and CDR2 from the germline V gene are MDHEN and SYDVKM. The CDR3 runs 14 residues. CDR3 sequence: CASSFSRSNTEAFF. The CDR3 nucleotides are TGTGCCAGCAGTTTTTCCAGATCTAACACTGAAGCTTTCTTT.

V and J are TRBV7-6 and TRBJ2-7; 9 bases are a match to TRBD2. This CDR3 has 16 amino acids. Germline V gene lookup returns CDR1 SGHVS and CDR2 FNYEAQ. Unmatched junction bases numbered 12, after V lost 5 bases and J lost 4 bases. Here the CDR3 DNA reads TGTGCCAGCAGCCCCTTGGGACTAGCTGTGGGGTACGAGCAGTACTTC. Translating gives CASSPLGLAVGYEQYF. Filled out from reference TRBV7-6 and TRBJ2-7, the complete variable domain reads GAGVSQSPRYKVTKRGQDVALRCDPISGHVSLYWYRQALGQGPEFLTYFNYEAQQDKSGLPNDRFSAERPEGSISTLTIQRTEQRDSAMYRCASSPLGLAVGYEQYFGPGTRLTVT.

This clone has just one count. The rearrangement uses TRBV5-1 and TRBJ2-1; TRBD2 matches at 8 bases. CDR3 length: 17 amino acids. Germline V gives CDR1 SGHRS, CDR2 YFSETQ. Losses at the gene ends were 2 bases for V and 10 bases for J; bases not matched to a gene: 17. The CDR3 region is CASSFFRSGGPGEEQFF. CDR3 nucleotides: TGCGCCAGCAGCTTCTTCCGGTCGGGAGGGCCGGGTGAGGAGCAGTTCTTC.

The V gene is TRBV5-5, the J gene TRBJ1-2; 7 bases map to TRBD1. The CDR3 length is 13 residues. CDR1 is SGHKS and CDR2 is YYEKEE in the germline V gene (reference sequence). J gave up 4 bases and V 6 bases, and 6 bases lay outside the gene matches. The CDR3 bases are TGTGCCAGCACCACAGGGGCGGGCTATGGCTACACCTTC. Its translation is CASTTGAGYGYTF.

The V call is TRBV7-3, the J call TRBJ2-2; 11 bases fit TRBD1. The CDR3 covers 16 residues. Germline lookup yields CDR1 SGHTA and CDR2 FQGTGA. Losses at the gene ends were 4 bases for V and 4 bases for J; bases not matched to a gene: 5. CDR3 sequence reads: CASSSGQGALTGELFF. The CDR3 DNA sequence: TGTGCCAGCAGCTCCGGACAGGGGGCGCTCACCGGGGAGCTGTTTTTT.

The CDR3 nucleotides read TGTGCCAGCAGTCGGGATCCGGGACAGGGAACTGAAGCTTTCTTT. Translating it yields CASSRDPGQGTEAFF. This chain connects TRBV6-5 to TRBJ1-1; 9 bases are shared with TRBD1. The CDR3 extends over 15 amino acids. The V gene's germline CDR1 is MNHEY and CDR2 SVGAGI. V was pared by 5 bases and J by 5 bases, with 9 bases of the junction left unmatched.

This clone was found a few times. The chain has TRBV28 and TRBJ2-5, with 12 bases identical to TRBD2. This CDR3 is 19 amino acids long. V trimming: 5 bases; J trimming: 1 base; junction bases outside the gene matches: 14. CDR1 MDHEN and CDR2 SYDVKM come from the germline V gene. The CDR3 sequence: CASSPPFASGRGVQETQYF. CDR3 bases: TGTGCCAGCAGTCCACCCTTCGCTAGCGGGAGGGGGGTCCAAGAGACCCAGTACTTC.

The CDR3: CASTSGQQETQYF. The DNA for the CDR3 is TGTGCCAGCACCTCGGGACAGCAAGAGACCCAGTACTTC. This chain links TRBV2 with TRBJ2-5; 7 bases align to TRBD1. CDR1 is SNHLY, CDR2 FYNNEI, per germline. The CDR3 is 13 amino acids. Unmatched junction bases numbered 4, after V lost 7 bases and J lost 2 bases.

To note about this clone: The DNA is omitted, as the CDR3 cannot be located on it reliably, and the CDR3 follows TCRdb's listing. CDR3 residues: CASSSSTGSPEKLFF. The chain recombines TRBV6-6 with TRBJ1-4; the D call in the table, TRBD1, was not verified against the DNA. The germline V gene encodes CDR1 MNHNY and CDR2 SVGAGI (reference sequence). A total of 15 residues make up the CDR3, ends included.

This sequence joins TRBV28 and TRBJ2-5, with TRBD1 as a possible D gene (6 bases). This CDR3 comprises 15 residues. V lost 7 bases and J 4 bases, leaving 19 bases between the germline ends. The germline gives CDR1 MDHEN, CDR2 SYDVKM. CDR3 in DNA: TGTGCCAGCACGAAGGGAGACAGGCCCCGAGAGACCCAGTACTTC. Its protein product is CASTKGDRPRETQYF.